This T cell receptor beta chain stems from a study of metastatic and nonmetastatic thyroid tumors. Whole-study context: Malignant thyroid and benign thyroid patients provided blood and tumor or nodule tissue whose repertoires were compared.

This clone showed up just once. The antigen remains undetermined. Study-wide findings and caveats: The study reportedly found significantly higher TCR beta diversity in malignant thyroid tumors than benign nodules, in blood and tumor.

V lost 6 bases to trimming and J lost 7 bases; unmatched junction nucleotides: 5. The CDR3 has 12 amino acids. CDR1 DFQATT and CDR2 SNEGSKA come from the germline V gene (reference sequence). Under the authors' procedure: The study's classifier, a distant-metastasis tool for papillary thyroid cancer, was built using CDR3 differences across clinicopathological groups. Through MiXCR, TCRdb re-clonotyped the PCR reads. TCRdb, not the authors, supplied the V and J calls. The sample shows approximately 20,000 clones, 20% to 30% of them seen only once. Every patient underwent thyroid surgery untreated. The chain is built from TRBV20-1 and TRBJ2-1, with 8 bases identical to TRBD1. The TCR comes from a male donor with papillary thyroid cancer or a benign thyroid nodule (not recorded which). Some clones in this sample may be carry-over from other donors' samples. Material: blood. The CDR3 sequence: CSAARTGNEQFF. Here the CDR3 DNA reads TGCAGTGCCGCCAGGACAGGGAATGAGCAGTTCTTC.